This is a list of T cell receptor beta chains from one sample in a study of blood T cell repertoires in COVID-19. TCRdb's table, derived via immunoSEQ multiplex PCR, lists solely in-frame clones and lacks some. Among 130,000 to 150,000 clones listed, more than 80% were seen once. Source material: peripheral blood. All receptors derive from a human donor with acute or convalescent COVID-19. The donor label of this sample is uncertain. The CDR3 runs from the conserved cysteine through the conserved F or W. D genes are given only for firm matches. Clone size is shown for a subset of rows, as once, few, many or a class of expanded clone.

abundance	j_gene	d_gene	v_gene	CDR3aa	CDR3nt
NA	TRBJ2-3	TRBD2	TRBV14	CASSQERGASNTQYF	TGTGCCAGCAGCCAAGAGCGGGGGGCCTCTAATACGCAGTATTTT
NA	TRBJ2-6	NA	TRBV7-2	CASSSIEYSGANVLTF	TGTGCCAGCAGCTCAATCGAGTACTCTGGGGCCAACGTCCTGACTTTC
NA	TRBJ2-7	TRBD1	TRBV3-1/TRBV3-2	CASSGPRGRLYF	TGTGCCAGCAGCGGACCCAGGGGGCGGTTGTACTTC
NA	TRBJ1-1	NA	TRBV10-1	CASSESHRNTEAFF	TGCGCCAGCAGTGAGTCTCACAGGAACACTGAAGCTTTCTTT
few	TRBJ1-4	TRBD1	TRBV19	CASSWDRVSEKLFF	TGTGCCAGTAGCTGGGACAGGGTTAGCGAAAAACTGTTTTTT
NA	TRBJ1-1	TRBD1	TRBV6-5	CASTHSPGTGTEAFF	TGTGCCAGCACTCATTCGCCGGGGACAGGGACTGAAGCTTTCTTT
NA	TRBJ2-1	TRBD1	TRBV30	CAHRQGGYNEQFF	TGTGCCCACAGACAGGGGGGGTACAATGAGCAGTTCTTC
NA	TRBJ1-6	NA	TRBV19	CASSIANSGTGSPLHF	TGTGCCAGTAGTATCGCTAATTCGGGTACGGGGTCACCCCTCCACTTT
NA	TRBJ1-2	NA	TRBV5-1	CASSFSDSNYGYTF	TGCGCCAGCAGCTTTTCTGACAGCAACTATGGCTACACCTTC
NA	TRBJ1-2	NA	TRBV27	CASSLSRTDFYGYTF	TGTGCCAGCAGTTTATCGAGGACAGACTTCTATGGCTACACCTTC
few	TRBJ2-1	TRBD1	TRBV2	CASSFDRVVYNEQFF	TGTGCCAGCAGTTTCGACAGGGTTGTTTACAATGAGCAGTTCTTC
NA	TRBJ1-1	NA	TRBV2	CASLVFQVDTEAFF	TGTGCCAGCTTAGTCTTTCAGGTGGACACTGAAGCTTTCTTT
once	TRBJ1-1	TRBD1	TRBV13	CASSPRGGQGVVNTEAFF	TGTGCCAGCAGCCCGCGAGGGGGACAGGGGGTAGTGAACACTGAAGCTTTCTTT
NA	TRBJ2-1	TRBD2	TRBV11-3	CASSPGLAPDEQFF	TGTGCCAGCAGCCCCGGACTAGCGCCGGATGAGCAGTTCTTC
NA	TRBJ1-1	NA	TRBV9	CASNPSLTLNTEAFF	TGTGCCAGCAACCCCTCCCTCACTTTGAACACTGAAGCTTTCTTT
NA	TRBJ1-2	TRBD1	TRBV19	CASRSRDRDYGYTF	TGTGCCAGTAGGTCCAGGGACAGGGACTATGGCTACACCTTC
few	TRBJ1-2	NA	TRBV7-9	CASSPPGGRSNYGYTF	TGTGCCAGCAGCCCCCCCGGGGGGCGTTCTAACTATGGCTACACCTTC
few	TRBJ1-5	NA	TRBV12-3/TRBV12-4	CASTGGSNQPQHF	TGTGCCAGCACCGGGGGGAGCAATCAGCCCCAGCATTTT
NA	TRBJ1-5	NA	TRBV28	CASSLSQSQHF	TGTGCCAGCAGTTTAAGTCAGTCCCAGCATTTT
NA	TRBJ1-2	NA	TRBV7-8	CASSLAHSRANYGYTF	TGTGCCAGCAGCTTAGCGCATTCCCGGGCTAACTATGGCTACACCTTC
NA	TRBJ2-3	NA	TRBV6-2/TRBV6-3	CASSLRDTQYF	TGTGCCAGCAGCCTCAGGGATACGCAGTATTTT
once	TRBJ1-6	TRBD1	TRBV4-1	CASSQYSGGDNSPLHF	TGCGCCAGCAGCCAATATTCAGGGGGAGATAATTCACCCCTCCACTTT
NA	TRBJ1-3	NA	TRBV9	CASSPHGEPGNTIYF	TGTGCCAGCAGCCCCCACGGGGAACCTGGAAACACCATATATTTT